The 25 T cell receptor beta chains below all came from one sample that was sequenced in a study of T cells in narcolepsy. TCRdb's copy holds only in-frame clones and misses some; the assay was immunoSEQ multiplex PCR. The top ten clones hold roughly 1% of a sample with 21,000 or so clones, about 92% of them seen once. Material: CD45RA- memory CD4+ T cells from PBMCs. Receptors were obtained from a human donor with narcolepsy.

The CDR3 DNA follows: TGTGCCAGCAGTGAGAGTTCAGATACGCAGTATTTT. Its protein product is CASSESSDTQYF. This chain connects TRBV2 to TRBJ2-3; D is unresolved. Trimming shortened V by 3 bases and J by 4 bases, and 5 bases separated the two germline ends. Per the germline V gene, CDR1 is SNHLY and CDR2 is FYNNEI. The CDR3 length is 12 residues.

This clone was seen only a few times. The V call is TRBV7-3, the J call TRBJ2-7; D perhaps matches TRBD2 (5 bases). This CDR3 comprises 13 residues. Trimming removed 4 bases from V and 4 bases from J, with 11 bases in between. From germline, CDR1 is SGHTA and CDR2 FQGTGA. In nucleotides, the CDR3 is TGTGCCAGCAGCTCCAGCGGAGGATACGAGCAGTACTTC. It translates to CASSSSGGYEQYF.

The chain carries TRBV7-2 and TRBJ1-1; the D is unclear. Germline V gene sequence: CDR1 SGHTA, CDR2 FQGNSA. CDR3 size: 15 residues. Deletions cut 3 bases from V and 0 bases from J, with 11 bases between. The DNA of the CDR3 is TGTGCCAGCAGCTTCGTCAGGACCATGAACACTGAAGCTTTCTTT. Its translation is CASSFVRTMNTEAFF.

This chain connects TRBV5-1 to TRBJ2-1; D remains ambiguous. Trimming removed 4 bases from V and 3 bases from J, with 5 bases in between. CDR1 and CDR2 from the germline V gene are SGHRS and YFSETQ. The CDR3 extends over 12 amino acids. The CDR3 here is CASSPLYNEQFF. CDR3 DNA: TGCGCCAGCAGCCCCCTCTACAATGAGCAGTTCTTC. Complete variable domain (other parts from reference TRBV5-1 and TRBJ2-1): KAGVTQTPRYLIKTRGQQVTLSCSPISGHRSVSWYQQTPGQGLQFLFEYFSETQRNKGNFPGRFSGRQFSNSRSEMNVSTLELGDSALYLCASSPLYNEQFFGPGTRLTVL.

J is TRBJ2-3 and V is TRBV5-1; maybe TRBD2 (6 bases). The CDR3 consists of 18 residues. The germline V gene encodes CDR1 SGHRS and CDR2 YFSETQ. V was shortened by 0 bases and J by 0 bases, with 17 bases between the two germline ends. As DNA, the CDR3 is TGCGCCAGCAGCTTGGTCCCCCGGGGTAGCGGCAGCACAGATACGCAGTATTTT. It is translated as CASSLVPRGSGSTDTQYF.

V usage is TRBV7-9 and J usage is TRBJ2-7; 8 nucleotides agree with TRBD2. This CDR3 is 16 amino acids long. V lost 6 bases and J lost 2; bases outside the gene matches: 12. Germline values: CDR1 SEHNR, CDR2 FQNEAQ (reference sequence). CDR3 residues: CASSFTSSGPPYEQYF. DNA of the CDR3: TGTGCCAGCAGTTTCACCTCTAGCGGGCCTCCCTACGAGCAGTACTTC.

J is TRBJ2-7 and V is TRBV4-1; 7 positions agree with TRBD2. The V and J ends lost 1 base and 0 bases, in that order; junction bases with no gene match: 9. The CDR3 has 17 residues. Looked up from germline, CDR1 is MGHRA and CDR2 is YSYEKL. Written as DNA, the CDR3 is TGCGCCAGCAGCCAAGCCCCGACCGGGACTACCTCCTACGAGCAGTACTTC. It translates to CASSQAPTGTTSYEQYF.

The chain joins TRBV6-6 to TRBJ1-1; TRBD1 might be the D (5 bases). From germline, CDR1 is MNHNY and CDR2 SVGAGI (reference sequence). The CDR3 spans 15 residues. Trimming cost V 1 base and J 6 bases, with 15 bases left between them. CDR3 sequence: CASSYYGGPGSEAFF. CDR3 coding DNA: TGTGCCAGCAGTTACTACGGGGGTCCGGGGTCTGAAGCTTTCTTT.

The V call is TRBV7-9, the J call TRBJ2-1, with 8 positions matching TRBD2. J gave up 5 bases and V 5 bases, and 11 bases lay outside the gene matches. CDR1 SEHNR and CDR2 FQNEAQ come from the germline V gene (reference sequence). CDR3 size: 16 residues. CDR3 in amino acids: CASSPKRRLANNEQFF. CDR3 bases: TGTGCCAGCAGCCCCAAGAGGAGACTAGCGAACAATGAGCAGTTCTTC.

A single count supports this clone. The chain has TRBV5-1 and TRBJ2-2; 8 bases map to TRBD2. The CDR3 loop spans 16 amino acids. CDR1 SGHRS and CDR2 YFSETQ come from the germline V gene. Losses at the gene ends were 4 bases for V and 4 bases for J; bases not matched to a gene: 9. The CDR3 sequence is CASSPGGAGATGELFF. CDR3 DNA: TGCGCCAGCAGCCCGGGGGGAGCGGGAGCCACCGGGGAGCTGTTTTTT.

DNA for the CDR3: TGTGCCAGCAGTCCGCCGAACACAGATACGCAGTATTTT. Its protein product is CASSPPNTDTQYF. V usage is TRBV6-5 and J usage is TRBJ2-3; D is uncertain. The CDR3 is 13 amino acids. Germline V CDR1 and CDR2: MNHEY, SVGAGI. V was clipped by 5 bases and J by 2 bases, with 8 bases between them.

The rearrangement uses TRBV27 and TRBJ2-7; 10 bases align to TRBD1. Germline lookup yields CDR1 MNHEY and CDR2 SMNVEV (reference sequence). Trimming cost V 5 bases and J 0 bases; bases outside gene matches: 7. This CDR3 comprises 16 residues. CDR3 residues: CASSPGQGRSSYEQYF. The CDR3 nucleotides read TGTGCCAGCAGTCCGGGACAGGGGCGAAGCTCCTACGAGCAGTACTTC.

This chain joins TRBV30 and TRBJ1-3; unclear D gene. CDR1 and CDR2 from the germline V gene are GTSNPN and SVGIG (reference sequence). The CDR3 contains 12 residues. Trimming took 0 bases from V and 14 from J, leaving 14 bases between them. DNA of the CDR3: TGTGCCTGGAGTGTAGGGCAGTCCACGTTATATTTT. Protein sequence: CAWSVGQSTLYF.

The CDR3 is CASSPAVDEKLFF. CDR3 nucleotide sequence: TGTGCCAGCTCACCAGCGGTAGATGAAAAACTGTTTTTT. V is TRBV18 and J is TRBJ1-4, with no clear D. V lost 2 bases and J 6 bases, leaving 7 bases between the germline ends. The germline gives CDR1 KGHSH, CDR2 LQKENI. The CDR3 totals 13 residues.

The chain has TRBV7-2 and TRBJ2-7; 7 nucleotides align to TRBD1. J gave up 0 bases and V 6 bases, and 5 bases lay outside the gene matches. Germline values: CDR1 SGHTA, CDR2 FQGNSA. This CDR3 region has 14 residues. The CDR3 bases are TGTGCCAGCAGACCCGACAGGGACTCCTACGAGCAGTACTTC. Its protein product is CASRPDRDSYEQYF.

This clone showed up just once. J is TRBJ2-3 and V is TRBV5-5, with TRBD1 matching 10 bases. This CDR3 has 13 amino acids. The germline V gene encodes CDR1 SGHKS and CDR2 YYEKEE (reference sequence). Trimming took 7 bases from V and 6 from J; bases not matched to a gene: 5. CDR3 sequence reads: CASGDRGSDTQYF. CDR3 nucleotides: TGTGCCAGCGGGGACAGGGGCTCGGATACGCAGTATTTT.

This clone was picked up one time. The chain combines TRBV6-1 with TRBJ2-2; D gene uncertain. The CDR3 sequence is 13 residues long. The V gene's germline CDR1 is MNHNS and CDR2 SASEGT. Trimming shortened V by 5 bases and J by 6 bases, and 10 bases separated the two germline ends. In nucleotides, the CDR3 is TGTGCCAGCAGTCTCTGGCCATCCGGGGAGCTGTTTTTT. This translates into CASSLWPSGELFF.

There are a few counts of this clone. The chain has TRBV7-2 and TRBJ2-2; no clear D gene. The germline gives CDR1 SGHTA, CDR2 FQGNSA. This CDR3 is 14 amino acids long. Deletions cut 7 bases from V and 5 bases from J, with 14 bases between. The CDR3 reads CASKTGKATGELFF. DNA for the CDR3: TGTGCCAGCAAGACTGGGAAGGCGACCGGGGAGCTGTTTTTT.

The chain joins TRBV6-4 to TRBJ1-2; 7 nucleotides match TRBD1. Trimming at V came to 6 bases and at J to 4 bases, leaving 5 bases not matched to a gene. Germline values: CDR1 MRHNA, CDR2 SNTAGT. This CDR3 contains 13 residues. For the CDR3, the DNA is TGTGCCAGCAGCTCACAGGGGACCTATGGCTACACCTTC. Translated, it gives CASSSQGTYGYTF.

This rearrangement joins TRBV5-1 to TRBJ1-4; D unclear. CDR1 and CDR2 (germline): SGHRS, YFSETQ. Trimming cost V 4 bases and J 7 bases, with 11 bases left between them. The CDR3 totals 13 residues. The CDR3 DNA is TGCGCCAGCAGCGCCCGACTGTTTGAAAAACTGTTTTTT. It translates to CASSARLFEKLFF.

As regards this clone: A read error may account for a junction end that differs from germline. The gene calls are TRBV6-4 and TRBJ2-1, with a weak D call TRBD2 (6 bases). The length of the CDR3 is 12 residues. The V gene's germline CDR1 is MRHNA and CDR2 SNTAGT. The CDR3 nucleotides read TGTGCCAGCAGTGACTCGTTGGAGGGGAGCCTCTTC. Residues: CASSDSLEGSLF.

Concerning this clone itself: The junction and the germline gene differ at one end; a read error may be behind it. DNA for the CDR3: TGTGCTAGCAGCTTCCAGGGGAGGAGTGAAAAACTGTTTTTT. It specifies CASSFQGRSEKLFF. This chain joins TRBV7-7 and TRBJ1-4; D might be TRBD1 (6 bases). CDR1 and CDR2 from the germline V gene are SSHAT and FNYEAQ (reference sequence). The CDR3 sequence is 14 residues long.

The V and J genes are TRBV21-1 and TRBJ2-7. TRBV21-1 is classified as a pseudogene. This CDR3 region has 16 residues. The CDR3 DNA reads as TGTGCCAGCAGTTCAAGTTTGCTACACGTGTTAGACGAGCAGTACTTC. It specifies CASSSSLLHVLDEQYF.

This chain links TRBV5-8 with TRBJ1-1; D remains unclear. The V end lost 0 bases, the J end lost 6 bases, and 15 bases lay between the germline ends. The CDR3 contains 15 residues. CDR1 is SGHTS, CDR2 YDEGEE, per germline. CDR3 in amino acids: CASSLAGSPRAEAFF. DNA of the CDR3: TGTGCCAGCAGCTTGGCGGGTAGTCCACGCGCTGAAGCTTTCTTT.

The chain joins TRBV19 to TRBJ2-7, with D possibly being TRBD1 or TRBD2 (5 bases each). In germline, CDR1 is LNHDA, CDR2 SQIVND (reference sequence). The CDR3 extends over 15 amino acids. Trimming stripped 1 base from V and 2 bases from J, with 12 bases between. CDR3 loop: CASSIGGSSPYEQYF. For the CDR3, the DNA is TGTGCCAGTAGTATAGGGGGGAGTTCCCCCTACGAGCAGTACTTC.